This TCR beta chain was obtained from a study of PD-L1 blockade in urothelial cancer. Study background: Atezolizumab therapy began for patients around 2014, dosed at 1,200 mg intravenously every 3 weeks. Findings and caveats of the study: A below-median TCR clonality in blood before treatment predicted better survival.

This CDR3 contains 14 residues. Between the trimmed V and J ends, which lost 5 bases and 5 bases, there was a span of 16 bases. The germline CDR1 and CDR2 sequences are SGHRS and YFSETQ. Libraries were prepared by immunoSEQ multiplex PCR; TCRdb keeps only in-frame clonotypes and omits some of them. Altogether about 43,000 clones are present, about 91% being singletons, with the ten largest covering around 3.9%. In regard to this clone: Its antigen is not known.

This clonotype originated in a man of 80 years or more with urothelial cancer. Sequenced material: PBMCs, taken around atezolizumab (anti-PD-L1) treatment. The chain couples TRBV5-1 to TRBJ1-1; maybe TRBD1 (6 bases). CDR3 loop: CASREQGSQTEAFF. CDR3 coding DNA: TGCGCCAGCAGGGAACAGGGTTCGCAGACTGAAGCTTTCTTT. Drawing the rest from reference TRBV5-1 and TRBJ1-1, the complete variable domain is KAGVTQTPRYLIKTRGQQVTLSCSPISGHRSVSWYQQTPGQGLQFLFEYFSETQRNKGNFPGRFSGRQFSNSRSEMNVSTLELGDSALYLCASREQGSQTEAFFGQGTRLTVV.